These 23 T cell receptor beta chains were sequenced from one sample in a study of blood T cell repertoires in COVID-19. Libraries were prepared by immunoSEQ multiplex PCR; TCRdb keeps only in-frame clonotypes and omits some of them. The repertoire has about 120,000 clones, about 86% of them found once; the top ten carry 2% to 2.5%. Sequenced material: peripheral blood. These receptors came from a woman aged 50 to 60 with acute or convalescent COVID-19.

The chain employs TRBV19 and TRBJ2-3, with 7 bases that match TRBD1. Germline-derived CDR1 and CDR2 are LNHDA and SQIVND (reference sequence). The CDR3 is 16 residues long. With 7 bases clipped from V and 0 bases from J, the junction kept 10 bases outside the gene matches. CDR3 sequence: CASNQGVSSSTDTQYF. CDR3 DNA sequence: TGTGCCAGTAACCAGGGGGTTTCGTCTAGCACAGATACGCAGTATTTT.

The V and J genes are TRBV2 and TRBJ1-3; 9 bases are shared with TRBD1. Per germline, CDR1 SNHLY and CDR2 FYNNEI. The CDR3 length is 14 residues. With V trimmed by 6 bases and J by 3 bases, 3 bases remained unmatched. As DNA, the CDR3 is TGTGCCAGCAGGGTGACAGGGGGTGGAAACACCATATATTTT. Translated: CASRVTGGGNTIYF.

The chain recombines TRBV4-3 with TRBJ1-2, with 8 bases that match TRBD1. J lost 4 bases, V lost 0 bases, and 4 bases had no gene match. CDR1 and CDR2 (germline): LGHNA, YSLEER. CDR3 length equals 15 residues. CDR3: CASSQEAGGFYGYTF. DNA of the CDR3: TGCGCCAGCAGCCAAGAGGCAGGGGGCTTCTATGGCTACACCTTC.

Only one count was recorded for this clone. This chain joins TRBV24-1 and TRBJ2-3; 7 bases align to TRBD1. From germline, CDR1 is KGHDR and CDR2 SFDVKD. The CDR3 contains 18 residues. Germline trimming cut 3 bases from V and 5 bases from J; bases unmatched to any gene: 16. Here the CDR3 reads CATSDPRTGKGFKDTQYF. The DNA for the CDR3 is TGTGCCACCAGTGATCCAAGGACAGGAAAAGGTTTTAAAGATACGCAGTATTTT.

CDR3: CASSVGVASFGETQYF. The CDR3 nucleotides read TGTGCCAGCAGCGTAGGAGTAGCTAGCTTTGGGGAGACCCAGTACTTC. V is TRBV9 and J is TRBJ2-5; possibly TRBD2 for D (5 bases). The CDR3 spans 16 residues. Germline values: CDR1 SGDLS, CDR2 YYNGEE. V gave up 0 bases and J gave up 5 bases, with 17 bases separating them.

The chain is built from TRBV6-5 and TRBJ2-3, with a weak D call TRBD2 (6 bases). Trimming took off 11 bases at V and 2 bases at J, with 14 bases between the two ends. Looked up from germline, CDR1 is MNHEY and CDR2 is SVGAGI. The CDR3 is 13 residues long. CDR3 residues: CASRERHTDTQYF. The CDR3 coding sequence is TGTGCCTCCCGGGAGCGTCACACAGATACGCAGTATTTT.

The rearrangement joins TRBV30 to TRBJ1-2; TRBD1 matches 7 bases. V lost 7 bases, J lost 7 bases, and 12 bases stayed unmatched. CDR3 size: 13 residues. Germline CDR1 reads GTSNPN; CDR2 reads SVGIG (reference sequence). CDR3 bases: TGTGCCTCCGCCCCCCAGGGGGATCGTGGCTACACCTTC. It encodes CASAPQGDRGYTF.

The genes are TRBV24-1 and TRBJ2-1; D remains ambiguous. The CDR3 is made up of 12 amino acids. Germline V gene lookup returns CDR1 KGHDR and CDR2 SFDVKD. The V gene lost 0 bases and the J gene lost 7 bases, with 3 bases spanning the gap. The CDR3 region has the DNA TGTGCCACCAGTGATTTGCTGAATGAGCAGTTCTTC. It yields the protein CATSDLLNEQFF.

The J gene is TRBJ1-5, the V gene TRBV29-1; 8 bases are shared with TRBD1. The CDR3 covers 13 residues. Trimming took 6 bases from V and 6 from J; bases not matched to a gene: 7. Germline assignment: CDR1 SQVTM and CDR2 ANQGSEA. The CDR3 DNA sequence: TGCAGCGTGATGGACAGGGTTGGTCAGCCCCAGCATTTT. Protein: CSVMDRVGQPQHF.

The chain joins TRBV19 to TRBJ1-3, with D perhaps matching TRBD1 (6 bases). Trimming removed 3 bases at V and 0 bases at J, with 15 bases between. The CDR3 is made up of 17 amino acids. Per germline, CDR1 LNHDA and CDR2 SQIVND (reference sequence). The CDR3 reads CASSIRGQIFSGNTIYF. CDR3 sequence (DNA): TGTGCCAGTAGTATCAGAGGACAGATCTTCTCTGGAAACACCATATATTTT.

The chain uses TRBV12-3 or TRBV12-4 and TRBJ1-5; D not certain. The CDR3 spans 13 residues. Between the trimmed V and J ends, which lost 3 bases and 11 bases, there was a span of 14 bases. The CDR3 spells CASSLDPERAQHF. Written as DNA, the CDR3 is TGTGCCAGCAGTTTGGACCCGGAGAGGGCCCAGCATTTT.

This chain uses TRBV5-1 with TRBJ2-1, with D tentatively TRBD2 (6 bases). CDR3 length: 15 amino acids. Between the trimmed V and J ends, which lost 2 bases and 4 bases, there was a span of 13 bases. Germline V gives CDR1 SGHRS, CDR2 YFSETQ. The DNA of the CDR3 is TGCGCCAGCAGCTTAGGAGGGTCTTTTTACAATGAGCAGTTCTTC. Its protein is CASSLGGSFYNEQFF.

V gene TRBV27 combines with J gene TRBJ2-3, with 14 bases identical to TRBD2. The CDR3 sequence is 16 residues long. After removal of 4 bases from V and 3 bases from J, the junction contained 3 bases not matched to a gene. The germline CDR1 and CDR2 sequences are MNHEY and SMNVEV (reference sequence). The CDR3 DNA sequence: TGTGCCAGCAGTTCTAGGACTAGCGGGAGGACAGATACGCAGTATTTT. Translation gives CASSSRTSGRTDTQYF.

The genes are TRBV5-1 and TRBJ1-4, with a tentative D call TRBD1 (5 bases). CDR1 is SGHRS and CDR2 is YFSETQ in the germline V gene. Trimming shortened V by 2 bases and J by 6 bases, and 8 bases separated the two germline ends. The CDR3 has 13 amino acids. Here the CDR3 DNA reads TGCGCCAGCAGCTTACAAGGGGATGAAAAACTGTTTTTT. As protein: CASSLQGDEKLFF.

V and J are TRBV7-3 and TRBJ1-6, with TRBD1 matching over 8 bases. The V gene end was trimmed by 1 base and the J gene end by 14 bases; junction bases not matched to a gene: 4. CDR3 length: 13 amino acids. In germline, CDR1 is SGHTA, CDR2 FQGTGA. DNA of the CDR3: TGTGCCAGCAGCTTAAAGCAGGGGGCCGCCCTCCACTTT. It is translated as CASSLKQGAALHF.

V and J are TRBV29-1 and TRBJ1-1, with a weak D call TRBD1 (5 bases). V was pared by 3 bases and J by 0 bases, with 8 bases between. This CDR3 region has 13 residues. Germline assignment: CDR1 SQVTM and CDR2 ANQGSEA. CDR3 in DNA: TGCAGCGTTGATAAGGGGTTGAACACTGAAGCTTTCTTT. Translated: CSVDKGLNTEAFF.

The chain recombines TRBV19 with TRBJ1-3; 12 bases fit TRBD1. The V segment lost 6 bases and the J segment 3 bases; nucleotides outside the gene matches: 3. Germline assignment: CDR1 LNHDA and CDR2 SQIVND (reference sequence). This CDR3 comprises 15 residues. CDR3 amino acids: CASRGTGGGGNTIYF. As DNA, the CDR3 is TGTGCCAGTAGGGGGACAGGGGGCGGTGGAAACACCATATATTTT.

This clone was detected only a few times. The CDR3 DNA follows: TGTGCCACAAAAGGACAGGCGATCACCGGGGAGCTGTTTTTT. Encoded protein: CATKGQAITGELFF. The J gene is TRBJ2-2, the V gene TRBV10-3; the match to TRBD1 covers 7 bases. The CDR3 consists of 14 residues. Trimming took 10 bases from V and 4 from J; bases not matched to a gene: 9. The germline CDR1 and CDR2 sequences are ENHRY and SYGVKD.

This chain joins TRBV5-1 and TRBJ2-3, with 7 bases identical to TRBD2. Germline V lookup: CDR1 SGHRS, CDR2 YFSETQ. The CDR3 extends over 15 amino acids. V lost 4 bases, J lost 2 bases, and 7 bases stayed unmatched. In nucleotides, the CDR3 is TGCGCCAGCAGCCCCTTCGCGGGGGACACAGATACGCAGTATTTT. Amino acid sequence: CASSPFAGDTDTQYF.

As for this clone: The identical CDR3 is also encoded by other nucleotide sequences in the sample. The CDR3 DNA reads TGTGCCAGTAGTATTTGGGACAGAAACTATGGCTACACCTTC. It specifies CASSIWDRNYGYTF. The gene calls are TRBV19 and TRBJ1-2; 7 nucleotides agree with TRBD1. The CDR3 extends over 14 amino acids. V lost 3 bases to trimming and J lost 2 bases; unmatched junction nucleotides: 3. CDR1 and CDR2 from the germline V gene are LNHDA and SQIVND (reference sequence). The full variable domain, with the rest looked up from reference TRBV19 and TRBJ1-2, is DGGITQSPKYLFRKEGQNVTLSCEQNLNHDAMYWYRQDPGQGLRLIYYSQIVNDFQKGDIAEGYSVSREKKESFPLTVTSAQKNPTAFYLCASSIWDRNYGYTFGSGTRLTVV.

V and J are TRBV6-6 and TRBJ1-6; 7 bases align to TRBD1. The germline gives CDR1 MNHNY, CDR2 SVGAGI (reference sequence). V was clipped by 6 bases and J by 8 bases; unmatched bases: 10. The CDR3 has 15 residues. CDR3 region: CASRPRQGPYSPLHF. In nucleotides, the CDR3 is TGTGCCAGCAGGCCCCGACAGGGCCCTTATTCACCCCTCCACTTT.

The V and J genes are TRBV4-1 and TRBJ2-5, with a tentative D call TRBD2 (6 bases). The CDR3 is made up of 14 amino acids. Trimming cost V 5 bases and J 3 bases, with 13 bases left between them. Looked up from germline, CDR1 is MGHRA and CDR2 is YSYEKL. The CDR3 reads CASSFRGAEETQYF. In DNA form, the CDR3 reads TGCGCCAGCAGCTTTCGCGGGGCCGAAGAGACCCAGTACTTC.

In this sample, this clone turned up a few times. This rearrangement joins TRBV18 to TRBJ1-2; the D gene is possibly TRBD1 (5 bases). Per the germline V gene, CDR1 is KGHSH and CDR2 is LQKENI. The V gene lost 1 base and the J gene lost 10 bases, with 19 bases spanning the gap. The CDR3 sequence is 15 residues long. CDR3 loop: CASSPRRDGAIDYTF. The CDR3 DNA is TGTGCCAGCTCACCACGAAGAGATGGGGCCATCGACTACACCTTC.